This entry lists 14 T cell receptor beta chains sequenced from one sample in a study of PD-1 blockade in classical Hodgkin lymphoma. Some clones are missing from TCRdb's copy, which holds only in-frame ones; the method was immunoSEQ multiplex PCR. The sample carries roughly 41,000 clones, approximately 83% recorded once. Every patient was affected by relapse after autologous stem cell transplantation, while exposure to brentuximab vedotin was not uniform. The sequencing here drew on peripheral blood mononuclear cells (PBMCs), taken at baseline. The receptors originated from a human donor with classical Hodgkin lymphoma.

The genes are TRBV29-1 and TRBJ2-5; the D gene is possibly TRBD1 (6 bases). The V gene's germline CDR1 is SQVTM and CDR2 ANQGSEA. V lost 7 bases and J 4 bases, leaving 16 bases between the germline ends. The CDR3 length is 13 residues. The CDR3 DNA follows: TGCAGCGCCCTAGGGCAGGGGAGAGAGACCCAGTACTTC. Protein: CSALGQGRETQYF.

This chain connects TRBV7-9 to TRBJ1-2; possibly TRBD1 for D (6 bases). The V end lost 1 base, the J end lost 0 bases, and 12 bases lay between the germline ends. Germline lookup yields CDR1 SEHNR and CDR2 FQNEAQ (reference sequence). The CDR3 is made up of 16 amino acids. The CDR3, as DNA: TGTGCCAGCAGCTTAGGCGATCCAGGGGCTAACTATGGCTACACCTTC. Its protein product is CASSLGDPGANYGYTF.

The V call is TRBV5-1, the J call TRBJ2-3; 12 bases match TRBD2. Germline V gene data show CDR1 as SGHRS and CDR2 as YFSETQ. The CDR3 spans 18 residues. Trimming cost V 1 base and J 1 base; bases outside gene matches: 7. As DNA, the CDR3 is TGCGCCAGCAGCTTGATGACTAGCGGGAGTAGGGGCACAGATACGCAGTATTTT. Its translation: CASSLMTSGSRGTDTQYF.

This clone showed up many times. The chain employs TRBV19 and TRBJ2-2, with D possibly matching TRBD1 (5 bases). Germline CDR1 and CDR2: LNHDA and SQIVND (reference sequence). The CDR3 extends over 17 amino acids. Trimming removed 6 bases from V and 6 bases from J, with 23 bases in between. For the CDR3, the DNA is TGTGCCAGTAGGCTTAAGTCCGCAGGGTCGTTCCCCGGGGAGCTGTTTTTT. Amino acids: CASRLKSAGSFPGELFF.

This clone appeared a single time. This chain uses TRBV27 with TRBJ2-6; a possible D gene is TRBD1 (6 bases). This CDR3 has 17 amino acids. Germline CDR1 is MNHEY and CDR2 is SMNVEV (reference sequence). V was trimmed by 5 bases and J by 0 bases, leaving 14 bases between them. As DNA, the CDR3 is TGTGCCAGCAGTCCGCTGGACAGTGACTCTGGGGCCAACGTCCTGACTTTC. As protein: CASSPLDSDSGANVLTF. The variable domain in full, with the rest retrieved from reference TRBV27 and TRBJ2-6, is EAQVTQNPRYLITVTGKKLTVTCSQNMNHEYMSWYRQDPGLGLRQIYYSMNVEVTDKGDVPEGYKVSRKEKRNFPLILESPSPNQTSLYFCASSPLDSDSGANVLTFGAGSRLTVL.

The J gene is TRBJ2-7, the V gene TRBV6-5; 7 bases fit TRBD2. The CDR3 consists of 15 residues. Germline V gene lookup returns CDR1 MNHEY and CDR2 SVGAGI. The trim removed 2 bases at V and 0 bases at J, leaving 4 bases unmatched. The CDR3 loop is CASSYVPSGSYEQYF. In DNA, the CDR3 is TGTGCCAGCAGTTACGTGCCTAGCGGCTCCTACGAGCAGTACTTC.

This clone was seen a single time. CDR3 DNA: TGTGCCAGTAGTATGTACGGGTCCTACAATGAGCAGTTCTTC. Encoded protein: CASSMYGSYNEQFF. V is TRBV19 and J is TRBJ2-1; D gene ambiguous. Germline assignment: CDR1 LNHDA and CDR2 SQIVND (reference sequence). The CDR3 has 14 residues. The V gene lost 3 bases and the J gene lost 1 base, with 7 bases spanning the gap.

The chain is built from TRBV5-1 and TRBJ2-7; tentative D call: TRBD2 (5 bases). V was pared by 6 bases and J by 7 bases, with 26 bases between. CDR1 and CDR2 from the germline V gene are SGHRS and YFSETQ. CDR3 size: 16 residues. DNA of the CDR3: TGCGCCAGCACCCGAGGACTGACGCTATACCTGGGGGAGCAGTACTTC. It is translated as CASTRGLTLYLGEQYF.

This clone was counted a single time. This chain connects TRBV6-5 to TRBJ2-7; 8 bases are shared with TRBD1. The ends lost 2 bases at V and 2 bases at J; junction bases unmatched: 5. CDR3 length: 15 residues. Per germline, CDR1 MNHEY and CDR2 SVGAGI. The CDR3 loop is CASSYVGQGAYEQYF. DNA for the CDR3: TGTGCCAGCAGTTACGTAGGACAGGGAGCCTACGAGCAGTACTTC.

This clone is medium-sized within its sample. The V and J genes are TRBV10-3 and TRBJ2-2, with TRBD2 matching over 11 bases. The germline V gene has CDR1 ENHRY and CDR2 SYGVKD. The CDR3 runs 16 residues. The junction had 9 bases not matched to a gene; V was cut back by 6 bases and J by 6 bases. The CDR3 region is CAIRLAGGPWAGELFF. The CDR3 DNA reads TGTGCCATCAGGCTAGCGGGAGGTCCGTGGGCCGGGGAGCTGTTTTTT.

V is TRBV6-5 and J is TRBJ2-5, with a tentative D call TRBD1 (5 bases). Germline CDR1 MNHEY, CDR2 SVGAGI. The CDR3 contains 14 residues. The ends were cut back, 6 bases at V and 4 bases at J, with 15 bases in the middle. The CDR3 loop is CASRPTVLGETQYF. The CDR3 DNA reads TGTGCCAGCAGGCCGACAGTTTTGGGAGAGACCCAGTACTTC.

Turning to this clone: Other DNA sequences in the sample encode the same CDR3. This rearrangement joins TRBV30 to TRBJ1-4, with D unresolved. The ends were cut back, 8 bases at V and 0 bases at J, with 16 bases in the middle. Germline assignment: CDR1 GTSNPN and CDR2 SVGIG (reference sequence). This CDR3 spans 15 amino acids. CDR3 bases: TGTGCCCGTCAGGACGGGTTTGCAACTAATGAAAAACTGTTTTTT. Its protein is CARQDGFATNEKLFF.

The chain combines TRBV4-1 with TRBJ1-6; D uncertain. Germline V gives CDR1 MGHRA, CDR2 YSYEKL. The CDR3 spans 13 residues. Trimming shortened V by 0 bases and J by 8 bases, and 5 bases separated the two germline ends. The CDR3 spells CASSQDWDSPLHF. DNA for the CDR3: TGCGCCAGCAGCCAAGATTGGGATTCACCCCTCCACTTT.

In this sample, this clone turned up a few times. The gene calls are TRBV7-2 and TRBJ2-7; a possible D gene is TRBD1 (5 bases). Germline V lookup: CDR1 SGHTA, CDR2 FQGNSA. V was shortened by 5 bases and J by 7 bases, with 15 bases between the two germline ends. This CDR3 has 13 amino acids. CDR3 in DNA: TGTGCCAGCAGCCCAGGGTCGGCAGGGGAGCAGTACTTC. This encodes CASSPGSAGEQYF.